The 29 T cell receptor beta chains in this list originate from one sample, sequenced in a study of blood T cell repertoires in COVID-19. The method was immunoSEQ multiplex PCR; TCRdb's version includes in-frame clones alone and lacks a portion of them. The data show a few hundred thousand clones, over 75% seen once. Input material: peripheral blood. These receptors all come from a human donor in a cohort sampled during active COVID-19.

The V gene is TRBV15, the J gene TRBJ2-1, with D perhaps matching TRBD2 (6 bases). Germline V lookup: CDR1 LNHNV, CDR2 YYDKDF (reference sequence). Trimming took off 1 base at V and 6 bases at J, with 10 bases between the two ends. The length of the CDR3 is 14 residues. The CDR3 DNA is TGTGCCACCAGCAGAGGGTTTAGCGGCAATGAGCAGTTCTTC. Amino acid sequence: CATSRGFSGNEQFF. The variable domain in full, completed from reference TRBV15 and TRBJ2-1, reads DAMVIQNPRYQVTQFGKPVTLSCSQTLNHNVMYWYQQKSSQAPKLLFHYYDKDFNNEADTPDNFQSRRPNTSFCFLDIRSPGLGDTAMYLCATSRGFSGNEQFFGPGTRLTVL.

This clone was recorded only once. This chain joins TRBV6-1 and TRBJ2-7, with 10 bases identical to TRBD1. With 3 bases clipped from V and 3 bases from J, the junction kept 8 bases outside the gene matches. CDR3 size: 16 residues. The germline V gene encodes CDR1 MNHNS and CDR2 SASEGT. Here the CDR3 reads CASSDLYGTGDYEQYF. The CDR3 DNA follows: TGTGCCAGCAGTGACCTATATGGGACAGGGGACTACGAGCAGTACTTC.

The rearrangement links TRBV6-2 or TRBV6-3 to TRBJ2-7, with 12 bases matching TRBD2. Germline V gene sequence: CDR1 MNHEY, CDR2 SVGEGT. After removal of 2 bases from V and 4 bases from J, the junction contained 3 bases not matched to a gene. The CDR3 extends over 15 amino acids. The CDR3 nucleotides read TGTGCCAGCAGTTACGGACTAGCGGGATCGTACGAGCAGTACTTC. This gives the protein CASSYGLAGSYEQYF.

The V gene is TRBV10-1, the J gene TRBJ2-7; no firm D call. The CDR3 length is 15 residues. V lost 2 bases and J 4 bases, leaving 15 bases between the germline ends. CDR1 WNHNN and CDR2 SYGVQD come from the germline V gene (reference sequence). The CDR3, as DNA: TGCGCCAGCAGTGAGACTGCCGCCGCCTTTTACGAGCAGTACTTC. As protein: CASSETAAAFYEQYF.

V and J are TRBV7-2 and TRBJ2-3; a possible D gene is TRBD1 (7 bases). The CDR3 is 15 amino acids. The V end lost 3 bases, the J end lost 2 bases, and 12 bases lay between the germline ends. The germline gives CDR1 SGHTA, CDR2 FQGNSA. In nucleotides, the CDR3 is TGTGCCAGCAGCTTTGCAGGGGGGCCCACAGATACGCAGTATTTT. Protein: CASSFAGGPTDTQYF.

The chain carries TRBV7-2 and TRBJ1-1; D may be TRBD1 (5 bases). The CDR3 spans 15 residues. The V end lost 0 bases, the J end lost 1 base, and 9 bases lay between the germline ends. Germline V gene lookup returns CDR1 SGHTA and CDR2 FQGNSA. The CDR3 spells CASSLAGLKNTEAFF. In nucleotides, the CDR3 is TGTGCCAGCAGCTTAGCGGGACTTAAGAACACTGAAGCTTTCTTT.

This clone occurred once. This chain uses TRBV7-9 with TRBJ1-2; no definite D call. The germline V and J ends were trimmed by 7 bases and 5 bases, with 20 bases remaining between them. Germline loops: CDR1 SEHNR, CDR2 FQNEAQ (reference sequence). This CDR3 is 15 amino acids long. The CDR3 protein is CASTLRAGQLYGYTF. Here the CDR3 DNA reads TGTGCCAGCACCCTCCGGGCGGGTCAACTTTATGGCTACACCTTC.

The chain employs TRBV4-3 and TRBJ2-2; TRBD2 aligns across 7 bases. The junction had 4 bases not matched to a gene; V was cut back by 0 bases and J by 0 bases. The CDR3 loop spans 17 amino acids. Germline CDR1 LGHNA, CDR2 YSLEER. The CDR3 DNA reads TGCGCCAGCAGCCAAGAAGCGGGATTCGCGAACACCGGGGAGCTGTTTTTT. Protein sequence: CASSQEAGFANTGELFF.

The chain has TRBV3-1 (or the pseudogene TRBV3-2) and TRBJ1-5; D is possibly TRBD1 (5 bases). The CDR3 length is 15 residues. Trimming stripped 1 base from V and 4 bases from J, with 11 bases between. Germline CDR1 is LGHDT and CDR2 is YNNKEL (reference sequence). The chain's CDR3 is CASSQGQGYNQPQHF. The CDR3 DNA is TGTGCCAGCAGCCAAGGCCAGGGCTATAATCAGCCCCAGCATTTT.

The CDR3 nucleotides read TGTGCCAGCAGTTACACGACAGGGATGGGGTCACCCCTCCACTTT. Residues: CASSYTTGMGSPLHF. The chain has TRBV6-5 and TRBJ1-6; 7 positions agree with TRBD1. This CDR3 has 15 amino acids. Losses at the gene ends were 2 bases for V and 10 bases for J; bases not matched to a gene: 8. Germline V gene sequence: CDR1 MNHEY, CDR2 SVGAGI.

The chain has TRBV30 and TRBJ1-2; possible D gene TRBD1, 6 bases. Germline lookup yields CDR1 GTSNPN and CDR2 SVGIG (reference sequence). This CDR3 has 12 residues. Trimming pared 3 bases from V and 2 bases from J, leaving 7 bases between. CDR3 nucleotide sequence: TGTGCCTGGAGCCAGGGGAACTATGGCTACACCTTC. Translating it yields CAWSQGNYGYTF.

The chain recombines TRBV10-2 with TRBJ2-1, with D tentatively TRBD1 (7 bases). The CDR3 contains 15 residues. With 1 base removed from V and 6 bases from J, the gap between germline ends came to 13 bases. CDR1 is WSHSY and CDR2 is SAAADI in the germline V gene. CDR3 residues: CASSELEGATNEQFF. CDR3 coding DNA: TGCGCCAGCAGTGAGTTGGAGGGGGCTACCAATGAGCAGTTCTTC.

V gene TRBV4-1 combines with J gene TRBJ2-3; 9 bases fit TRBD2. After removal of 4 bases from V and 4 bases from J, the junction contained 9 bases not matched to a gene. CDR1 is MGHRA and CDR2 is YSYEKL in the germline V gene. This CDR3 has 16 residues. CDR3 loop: CASSLYSGSSADTQYF. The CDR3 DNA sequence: TGCGCCAGCAGCCTTTATAGCGGGAGTAGCGCAGATACGCAGTATTTT.

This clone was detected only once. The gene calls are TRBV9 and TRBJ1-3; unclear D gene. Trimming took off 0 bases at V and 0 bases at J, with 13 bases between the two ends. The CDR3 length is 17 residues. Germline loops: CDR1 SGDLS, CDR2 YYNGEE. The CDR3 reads CASSVAARHSSGNTIYF. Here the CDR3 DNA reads TGTGCCAGCAGCGTAGCTGCCAGACACAGCTCTGGAAACACCATATATTTT.

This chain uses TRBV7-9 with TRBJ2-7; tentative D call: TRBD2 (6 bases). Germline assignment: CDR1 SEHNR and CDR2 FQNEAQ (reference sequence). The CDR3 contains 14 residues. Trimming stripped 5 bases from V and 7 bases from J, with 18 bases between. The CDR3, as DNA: TGTGCCAGCAGCCCCCCCGGGGAGGCAAGGGAGCAGTACTTC. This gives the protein CASSPPGEAREQYF.

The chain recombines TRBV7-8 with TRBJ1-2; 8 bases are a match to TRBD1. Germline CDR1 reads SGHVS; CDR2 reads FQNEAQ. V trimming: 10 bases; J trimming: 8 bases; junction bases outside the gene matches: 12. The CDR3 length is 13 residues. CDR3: CAIADRVGIGYTF. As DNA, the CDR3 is TGTGCCATCGCGGACAGGGTGGGAATCGGCTACACCTTC.

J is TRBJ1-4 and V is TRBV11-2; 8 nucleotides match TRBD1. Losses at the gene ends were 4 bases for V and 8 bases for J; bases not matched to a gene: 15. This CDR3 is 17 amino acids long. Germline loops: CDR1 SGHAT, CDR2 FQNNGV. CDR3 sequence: CASSSQLNVQGGEKLFF. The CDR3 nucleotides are TGTGCCAGCAGCTCGCAGCTAAACGTACAGGGGGGGGAAAAACTGTTTTTT. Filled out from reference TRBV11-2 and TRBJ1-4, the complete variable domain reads EAGVAQSPRYKIIEKRQSVAFWCNPISGHATLYWYQQILGQGPKLLIQFQNNGVVDDSQLPKDRFSAERLKGVDSTLKIQPAKLEDSAVYLCASSSQLNVQGGEKLFFGSGTQLSVL.

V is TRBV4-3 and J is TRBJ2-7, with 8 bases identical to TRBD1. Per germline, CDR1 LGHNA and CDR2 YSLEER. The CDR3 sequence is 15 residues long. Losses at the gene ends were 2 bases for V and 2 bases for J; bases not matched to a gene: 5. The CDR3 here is CASSQFETGAYEQYF. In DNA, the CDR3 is TGCGCCAGCAGCCAATTCGAGACAGGGGCCTACGAGCAGTACTTC.

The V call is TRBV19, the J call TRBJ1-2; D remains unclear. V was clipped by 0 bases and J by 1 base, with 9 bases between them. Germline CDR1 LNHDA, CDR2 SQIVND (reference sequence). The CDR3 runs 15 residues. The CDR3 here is CASSIETDLNYGYTF. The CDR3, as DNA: TGTGCCAGTAGTATAGAAACAGACCTTAACTATGGCTACACCTTC. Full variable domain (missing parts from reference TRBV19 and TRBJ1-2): DGGITQSPKYLFRKEGQNVTLSCEQNLNHDAMYWYRQDPGQGLRLIYYSQIVNDFQKGDIAEGYSVSREKKESFPLTVTSAQKNPTAFYLCASSIETDLNYGYTFGSGTRLTVV.

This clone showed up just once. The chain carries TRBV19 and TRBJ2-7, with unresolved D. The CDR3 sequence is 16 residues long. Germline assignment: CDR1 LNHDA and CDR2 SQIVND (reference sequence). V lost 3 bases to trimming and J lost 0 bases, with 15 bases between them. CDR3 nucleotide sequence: TGTGCCAGTAGTATCAACTCAGGTACTTTCTCCTACGAGCAGTACTTC. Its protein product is CASSINSGTFSYEQYF.

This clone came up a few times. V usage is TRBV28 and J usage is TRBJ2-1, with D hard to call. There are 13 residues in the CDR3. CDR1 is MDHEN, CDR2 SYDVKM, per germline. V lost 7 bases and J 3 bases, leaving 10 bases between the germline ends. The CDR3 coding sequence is TGTGCCAGCACAAGCCGATTCTACAATGAGCAGTTCTTC. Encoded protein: CASTSRFYNEQFF.

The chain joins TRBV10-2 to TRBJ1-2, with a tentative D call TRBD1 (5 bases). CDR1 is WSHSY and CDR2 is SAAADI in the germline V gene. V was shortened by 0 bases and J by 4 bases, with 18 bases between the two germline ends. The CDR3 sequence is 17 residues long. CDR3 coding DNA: TGCGCCAGCAGTGAGTCAGGGCGGGGGAACCCCCCCTATGGCTACACCTTC. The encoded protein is CASSESGRGNPPYGYTF.

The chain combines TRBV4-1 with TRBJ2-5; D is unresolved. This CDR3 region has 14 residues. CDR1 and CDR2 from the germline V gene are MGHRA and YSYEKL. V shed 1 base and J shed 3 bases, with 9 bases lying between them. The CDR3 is CASSQVRKEETQYF. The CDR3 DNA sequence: TGCGCCAGCAGCCAAGTCAGGAAGGAAGAGACCCAGTACTTC.

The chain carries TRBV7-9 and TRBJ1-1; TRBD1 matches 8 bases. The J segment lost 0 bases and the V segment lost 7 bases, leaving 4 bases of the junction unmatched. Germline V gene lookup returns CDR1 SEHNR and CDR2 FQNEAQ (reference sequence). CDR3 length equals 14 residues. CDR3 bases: TGTGCCAGCACCCTGGGACAGGTGAACACTGAAGCTTTCTTT. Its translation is CASTLGQVNTEAFF.

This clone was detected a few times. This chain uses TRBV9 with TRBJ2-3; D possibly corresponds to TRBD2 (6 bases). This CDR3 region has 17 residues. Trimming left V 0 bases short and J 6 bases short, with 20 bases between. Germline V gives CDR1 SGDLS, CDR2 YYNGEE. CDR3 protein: CASSVAVGTSFSDTQYF. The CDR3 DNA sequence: TGTGCCAGCAGCGTAGCAGTGGGTACTAGCTTCTCTGATACGCAGTATTTT.

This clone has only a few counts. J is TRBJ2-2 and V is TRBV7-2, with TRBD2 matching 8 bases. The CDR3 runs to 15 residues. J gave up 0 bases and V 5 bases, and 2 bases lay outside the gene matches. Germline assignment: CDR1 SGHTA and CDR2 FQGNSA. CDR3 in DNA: TGTGCCAGCAGCCGTAGCGGGACGAACACCGGGGAGCTGTTTTTT. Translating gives CASSRSGTNTGELFF.

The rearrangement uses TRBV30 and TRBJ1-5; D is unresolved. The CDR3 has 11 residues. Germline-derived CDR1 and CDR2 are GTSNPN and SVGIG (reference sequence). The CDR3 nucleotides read TGTGCTTCAGGACTAGATCAGCCCCAGCATTTT. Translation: CASGLDQPQHF.

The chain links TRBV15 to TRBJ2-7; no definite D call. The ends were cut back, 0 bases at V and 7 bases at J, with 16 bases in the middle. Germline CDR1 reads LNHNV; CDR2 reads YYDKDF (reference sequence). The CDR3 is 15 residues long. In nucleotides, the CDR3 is TGTGCCACCAGCAGAGATTTCGCGAATTTGAGGGAGCAGTACTTC. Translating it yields CATSRDFANLREQYF.

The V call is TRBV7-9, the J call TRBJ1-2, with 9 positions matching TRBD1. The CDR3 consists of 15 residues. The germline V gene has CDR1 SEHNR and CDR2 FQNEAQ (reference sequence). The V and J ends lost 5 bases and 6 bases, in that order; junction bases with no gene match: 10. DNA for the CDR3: TGTGCCAGCAGCATGGGACAGGGATTCATGGATGGCTACACCTTC. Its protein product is CASSMGQGFMDGYTF.